This T cell receptor beta chain was retrieved from a study of blood T cell repertoires in COVID-19. Clones were sequenced by immunoSEQ multiplex PCR, and TCRdb holds only the in-frame ones, with some missing. Of 250,000 or so clones in the sample, around 81% are singletons; the top ten hold more than 6%. CDR1 and CDR2 (germline): SNHLY, FYNNEI. The CDR3 has 16 amino acids. After removal of 2 bases from V and 4 bases from J, the junction contained 7 bases not matched to a gene. The sample consisted of peripheral blood. This TCR was sampled from a woman in her sixties or seventies with active or convalescent COVID-19. The V and J genes are TRBV2 and TRBJ1-1, with TRBD1 matching 10 bases. CDR3 protein: CASSERGQGHGTEAFF. In nucleotides, the CDR3 is TGTGCCAGCAGTGAAAGGGGACAGGGGCACGGCACTGAAGCTTTCTTT.